This TCR beta chain was recovered during a study of blood T cell repertoires in COVID-19. The study recruited exposed participants who had met a COVID-19 case within 2 weeks before entry. Original analysis: Reference gene primers were amplified, and this amplification served to estimate nucleated cell counts. TCRdb keeps only in-frame clones here, not all; method: immunoSEQ multiplex PCR. V and J calls and clone size come straight from that table; D and trimming were deduced from the DNA. In the table there are around 130,000 clones, 70% to 85% of which are singletons. Germline CDR1 SEHNR, CDR2 FQNEAQ (reference sequence). V lost 2 bases to trimming and J lost 7 bases; unmatched junction nucleotides: 10. The CDR3 contains 17 residues.

Sequenced: PBMCs or T cells enriched from blood (not recorded which). The clonotype comes from a woman aged 18-29 years who had been exposed to COVID-19. The J gene is TRBJ2-1, the V gene TRBV7-9; 11 bases line up with TRBD2. CDR3 residues: CASSLRFSSGRVNEQFF. The CDR3 coding sequence is TGTGCCAGCAGCTTAAGGTTCAGTAGCGGGAGGGTAAATGAGCAGTTCTTC.